These 4 T cell receptor beta chains were sequenced from one sample in a study of identical twins. MiXCR was run by TCRdb on the 5' RACE reads, yielding one entry per CDR3 protein. The sample yields roughly 710,000 distinct CDR3 sequences, over 5% seen once. The specimen was naive T cells sorted from blood. These receptors originate from a man in his late teens or twenties in good health.

This clonotype was observed at least ten times. The chain has TRBV20-1 and TRBJ2-7; TRBD2 agrees at 10 bases. CDR1 and CDR2 from the germline V gene are DFQATT and SNEGSKA (reference sequence). Germline trimming cut 3 bases from V and 1 base from J; bases unmatched to any gene: 6. The CDR3 contains 15 residues. CDR3 in amino acids: CSASATSGRSYEQYF. Written as DNA, the CDR3 is TGCAGTGCTAGCGCGACTAGCGGGCGTTCCTACGAGCAGTACTTC.

The chain joins TRBV7-8 to TRBJ2-7; TRBD1 agrees at 10 bases. The CDR3 runs to 17 residues. CDR1 is SGHVS and CDR2 is FQNEAQ in the germline V gene. The trim removed 5 bases at V and 2 bases at J, leaving 12 bases unmatched. CDR3 sequence (DNA): TGTGCCAGCAGCCAGGGGGGCGGGACAGGGGCCCCCTACGAGCAGTACTTC. This sequence encodes CASSQGGGTGAPYEQYF.

This clonotype came up many times. This chain uses TRBV24-1 with TRBJ1-5, with 9 bases lining up with TRBD1. Germline-derived CDR1 and CDR2 are KGHDR and SFDVKD. The CDR3 contains 16 residues. V lost 5 bases and J lost 4; bases outside the gene matches: 8. CDR3 nucleotide sequence: TGTGCCACCAGTGGTCCGACAGGGGGAGGTAATCAGCCCCAGCATTTT. This encodes CATSGPTGGGNQPQHF.

In its sample, this clonotype was seen a few times. Written as DNA, the CDR3 is TGTGCCAGCAGTGAACTCGGGGGAGAATTAAACATTCAGTACTTC. Translation: CASSELGGELNIQYF. The chain carries TRBV6-1 and TRBJ2-4, with D possibly TRBD2 on 6 matching bases. V lost 2 bases and J lost 6, with 14 bases in between. Looked up from germline, CDR1 is MNHNS and CDR2 is SASEGT. The CDR3 consists of 15 residues.